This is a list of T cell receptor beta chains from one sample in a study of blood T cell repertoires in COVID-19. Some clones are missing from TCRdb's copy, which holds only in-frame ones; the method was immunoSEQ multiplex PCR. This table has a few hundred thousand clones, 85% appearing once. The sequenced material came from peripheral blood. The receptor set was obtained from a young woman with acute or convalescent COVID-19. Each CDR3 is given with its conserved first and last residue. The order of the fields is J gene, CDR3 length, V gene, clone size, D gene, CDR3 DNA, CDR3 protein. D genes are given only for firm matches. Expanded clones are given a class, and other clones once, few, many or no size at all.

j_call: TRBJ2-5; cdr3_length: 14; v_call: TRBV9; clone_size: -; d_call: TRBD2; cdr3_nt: TGTGCCAGCAGCGAGATTAGCGGGGTCGGGACCCAGTACTTC; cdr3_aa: CASSEISGVGTQYF
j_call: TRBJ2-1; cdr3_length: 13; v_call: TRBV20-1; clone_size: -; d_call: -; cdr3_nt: TGCAGTGCTAGTGTGAGGGCCCCCAATGAGCAGTTCTTC; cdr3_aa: CSASVRAPNEQFF
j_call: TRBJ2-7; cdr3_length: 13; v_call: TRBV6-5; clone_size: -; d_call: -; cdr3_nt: TGTGCCAGCACGACAGAAGGCCCCTACGAGCAGTACTTC; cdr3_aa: CASTTEGPYEQYF
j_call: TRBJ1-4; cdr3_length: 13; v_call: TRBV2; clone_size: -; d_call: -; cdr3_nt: TGTGCCAGCAGTGATTCTGTTAATGAAAAACTGTTTTTT; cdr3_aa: CASSDSVNEKLFF
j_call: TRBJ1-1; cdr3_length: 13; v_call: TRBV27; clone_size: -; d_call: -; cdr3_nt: TGTGCCAGCAGTCGGAGGCTGGAGACTGAAGCTTTCTTT; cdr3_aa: CASSRRLETEAFF
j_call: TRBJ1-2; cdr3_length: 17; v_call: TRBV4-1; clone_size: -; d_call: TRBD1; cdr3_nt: TGCGCCAGCCGTCCCCAGGGGGGTTATAACCCTAACTATGGCTACACCTTC; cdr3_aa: CASRPQGGYNPNYGYTF
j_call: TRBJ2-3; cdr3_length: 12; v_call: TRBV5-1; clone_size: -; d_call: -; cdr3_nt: TGCGCCAGCAGCCCTCCAGCAGATACGCAGTATTTT; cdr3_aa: CASSPPADTQYF
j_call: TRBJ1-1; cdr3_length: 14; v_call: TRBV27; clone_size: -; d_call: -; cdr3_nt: TGTGCCAGCAGGGACAACTCTATGAACACTGAAGCTTTCTTT; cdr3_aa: CASRDNSMNTEAFF
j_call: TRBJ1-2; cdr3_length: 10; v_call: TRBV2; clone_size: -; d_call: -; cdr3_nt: TGTGCCACCCGACTGCTAGACTACACCTTC; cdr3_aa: CATRLLDYTF
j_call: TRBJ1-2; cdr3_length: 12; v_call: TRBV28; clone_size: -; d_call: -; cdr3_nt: TGTGCCAGCAGGCTAACCGACTATGGCTACACCTTC; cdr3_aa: CASRLTDYGYTF
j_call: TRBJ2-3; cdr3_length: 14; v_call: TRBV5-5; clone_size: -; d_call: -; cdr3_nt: TGTGCCAGCAGCAACCTAGGGGGGGGTGATACGCAGTATTTT; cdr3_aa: CASSNLGGGDTQYF
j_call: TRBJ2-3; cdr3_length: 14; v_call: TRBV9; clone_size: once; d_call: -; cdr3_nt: TGTGCCAGCAGCGTAGAGTCTACCACAGATACGCAGTATTTT; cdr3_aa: CASSVESTTDTQYF
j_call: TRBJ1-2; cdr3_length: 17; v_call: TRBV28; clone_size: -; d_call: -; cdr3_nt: TGTGCCAGCATTGCTGGGGGAGGGGGAGGTACTAACTATGGCTACACCTTC; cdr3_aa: CASIAGGGGGTNYGYTF
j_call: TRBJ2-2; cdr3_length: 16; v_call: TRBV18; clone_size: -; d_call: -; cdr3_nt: TGTGCCAGCTCACCAACGGCAGGGGCTTACACCGGGGAGCTGTTTTTT; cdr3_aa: CASSPTAGAYTGELFF
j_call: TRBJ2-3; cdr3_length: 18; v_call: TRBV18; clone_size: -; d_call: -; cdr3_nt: TGTGCCAGCTCACCAATTCCCCTGCGGACAGCCAGCACAGATACGCAGTATTTT; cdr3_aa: CASSPIPLRTASTDTQYF
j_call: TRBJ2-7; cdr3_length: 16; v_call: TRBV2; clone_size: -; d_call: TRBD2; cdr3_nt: TGTGCCAGCATCACCCTCCGCGGGAGGCCCTCTAGGGAGCAGTACTTC; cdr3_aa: CASITLRGRPSREQYF
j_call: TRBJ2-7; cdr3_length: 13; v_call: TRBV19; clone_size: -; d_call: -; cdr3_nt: TGTGCCAGTAGTACAAAGCCTTCCTACGAGCAGTACTTC; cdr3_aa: CASSTKPSYEQYF
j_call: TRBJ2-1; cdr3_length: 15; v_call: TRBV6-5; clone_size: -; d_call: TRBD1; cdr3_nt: TGTGCCAGCAGTTACAGACAGGGGCTCTTCAATGAGCAGTTCTTC; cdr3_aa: CASSYRQGLFNEQFF
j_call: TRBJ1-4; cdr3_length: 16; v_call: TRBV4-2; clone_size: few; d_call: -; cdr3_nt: TGTGCCAGCAGCCAAGATTTAGGGGCAGTAGCTGAAAAACTGTTTTTT; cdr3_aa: CASSQDLGAVAEKLFF
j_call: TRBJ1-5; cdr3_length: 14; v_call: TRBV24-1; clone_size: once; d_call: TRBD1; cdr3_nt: TGTGCCACCAGTCCAGGGGGCTCGGGGCAGCCCCAGCATTTT; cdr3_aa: CATSPGGSGQPQHF
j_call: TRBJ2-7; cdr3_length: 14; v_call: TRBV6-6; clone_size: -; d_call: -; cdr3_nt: TGTGCCAGCACCCATAGAGGGGGGGCCCACGAGCAGTACTTC; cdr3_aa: CASTHRGGAHEQYF
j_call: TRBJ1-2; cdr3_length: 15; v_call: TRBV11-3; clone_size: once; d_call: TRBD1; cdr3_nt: TGTGCCAGCAGCACGCTACAGGGGCCTAACTATGGCTACACCTTC; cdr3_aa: CASSTLQGPNYGYTF
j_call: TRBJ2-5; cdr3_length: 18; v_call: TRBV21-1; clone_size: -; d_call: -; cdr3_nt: TGTGCCAGCAGCAAAGCACCCCTATCAGGGGACCTCCAAGAGACCCAGTACTTC; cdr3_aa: CASSKAPLSGDLQETQYF
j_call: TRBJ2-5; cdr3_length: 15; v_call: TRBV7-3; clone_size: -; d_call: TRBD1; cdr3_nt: TGTGCCAGCAGCTTATCTGGACAGGCCCAAGAGACCCAGTACTTC; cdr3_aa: CASSLSGQAQETQYF
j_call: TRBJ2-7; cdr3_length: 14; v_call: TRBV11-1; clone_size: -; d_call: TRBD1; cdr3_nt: TGTGCCAGCAGCTGGACAGGGGGCCCCTACGAGCAGTACTTC; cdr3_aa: CASSWTGGPYEQYF
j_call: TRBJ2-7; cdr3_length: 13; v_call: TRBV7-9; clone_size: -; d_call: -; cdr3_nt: TGTGCCAGCAGCTCTGGGCAGGTCTACGAGCAGTACTTC; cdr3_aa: CASSSGQVYEQYF
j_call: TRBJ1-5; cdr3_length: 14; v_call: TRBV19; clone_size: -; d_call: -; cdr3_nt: TGTGCCAGTAGTATGCGGTTTAGCAATCAGCCCCAGCATTTT; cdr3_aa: CASSMRFSNQPQHF
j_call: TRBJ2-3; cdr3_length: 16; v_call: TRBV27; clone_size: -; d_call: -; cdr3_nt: TGTGCCAGCAGTCCGATCGTTGCAGGGGGCACAGATACGCAGTATTTT; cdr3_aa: CASSPIVAGGTDTQYF
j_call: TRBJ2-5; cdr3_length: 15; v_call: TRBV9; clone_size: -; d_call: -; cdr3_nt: TGTGCCAGCAGCGGAGAGGAGGGAGTTGGAGAGACCCAGTACTTC; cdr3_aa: CASSGEEGVGETQYF
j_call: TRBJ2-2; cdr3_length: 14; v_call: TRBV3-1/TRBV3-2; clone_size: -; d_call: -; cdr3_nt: TGTGCCAGCAGCCAAGTATCTAGCACCGGGGAGCTGTTTTTT; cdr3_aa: CASSQVSSTGELFF
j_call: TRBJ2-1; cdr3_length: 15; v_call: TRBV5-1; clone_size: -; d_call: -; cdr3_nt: TGCGCCAGCAGCTTGGGACTTACCTCCTACAATGAGCAGTTCTTC; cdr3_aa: CASSLGLTSYNEQFF
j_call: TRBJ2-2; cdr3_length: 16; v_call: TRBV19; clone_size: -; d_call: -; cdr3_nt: TGTGCCAGTAGTTTCGCCGGGACACCGAACACCGGGGAGCTGTTTTTT; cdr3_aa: CASSFAGTPNTGELFF
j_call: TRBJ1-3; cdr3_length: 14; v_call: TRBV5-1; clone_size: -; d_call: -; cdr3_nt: TGCGCCAGCATGGAGGGGAGCTCTGGAAACACCATATATTTT; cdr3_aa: CASMEGSSGNTIYF
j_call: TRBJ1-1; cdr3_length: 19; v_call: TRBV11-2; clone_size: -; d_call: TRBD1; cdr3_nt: TGTGCCAGCAGCTTAGCCCCCCCAGGGACAGGGGGACCGGGCACTGAAGCTTTCTTT; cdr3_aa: CASSLAPPGTGGPGTEAFF
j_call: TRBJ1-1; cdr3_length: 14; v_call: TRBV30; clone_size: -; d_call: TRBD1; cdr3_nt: TGTGCCTCGTATACCGGGACAGGGTACACTGAAGCTTTCTTT; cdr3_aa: CASYTGTGYTEAFF
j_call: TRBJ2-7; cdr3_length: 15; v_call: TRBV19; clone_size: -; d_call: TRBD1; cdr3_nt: TGTGCCAGTAGTTCTAGACAGGGGGCCACCTACGAGCAGTACTTC; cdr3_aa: CASSSRQGATYEQYF
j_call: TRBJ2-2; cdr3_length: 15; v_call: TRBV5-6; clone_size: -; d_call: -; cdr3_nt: TGTGCCAGCAGCCGACAGGGGAGGGACACCGGGGAGCTGTTTTTT; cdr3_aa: CASSRQGRDTGELFF
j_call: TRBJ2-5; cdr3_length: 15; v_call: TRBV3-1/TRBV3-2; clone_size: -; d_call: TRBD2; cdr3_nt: TGTGCCAGCAGCCAAGAGAGGCGGGAGAAAGAGACCCAGTACTTC; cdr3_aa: CASSQERREKETQYF
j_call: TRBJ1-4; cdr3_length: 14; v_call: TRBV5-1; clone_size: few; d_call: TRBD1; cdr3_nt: TGCGCCAGCAGTCCCGGGACAGGGGGCTTAAAACTGTTTTTT; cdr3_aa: CASSPGTGGLKLFF
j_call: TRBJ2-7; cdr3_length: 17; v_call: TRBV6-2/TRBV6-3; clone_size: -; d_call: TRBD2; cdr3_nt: TGTGCCAGCAGTTACCCCAGACTAGCGGGCGTCTCCTACGAGCAGTACTTC; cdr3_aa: CASSYPRLAGVSYEQYF
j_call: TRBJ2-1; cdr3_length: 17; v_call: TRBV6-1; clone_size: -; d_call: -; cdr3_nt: TGTGCCAGCAGTGAATATCCTAGCGAAAGCTCCTACAATGAGCAGTTCTTC; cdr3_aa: CASSEYPSESSYNEQFF
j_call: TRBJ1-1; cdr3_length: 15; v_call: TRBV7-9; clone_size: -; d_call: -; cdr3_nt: TGTGCCAGCAGCTCCTTATACAGGCGTTCGACTGAAGCTTTCTTT; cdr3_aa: CASSSLYRRSTEAFF
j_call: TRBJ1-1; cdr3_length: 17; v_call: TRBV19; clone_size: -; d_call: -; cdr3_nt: TGTGCCAGTAGTATAGCCTTGGGTCTGGGGCTGAACACTGAAGCTTTCTTT; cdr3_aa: CASSIALGLGLNTEAFF
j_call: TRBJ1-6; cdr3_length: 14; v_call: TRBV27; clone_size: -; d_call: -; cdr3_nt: TGTGCCAGCAGCAGGGAGGGCTATAATTCACCCCTCCACTTT; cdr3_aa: CASSREGYNSPLHF
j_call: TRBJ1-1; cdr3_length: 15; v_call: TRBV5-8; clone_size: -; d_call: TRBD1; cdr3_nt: TGTGCCAGCAGCTTTCCACAGGGGCAAAACACTGAAGCTTTCTTT; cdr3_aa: CASSFPQGQNTEAFF
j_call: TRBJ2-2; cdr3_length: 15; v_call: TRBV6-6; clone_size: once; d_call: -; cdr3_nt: TGTGCCAGCAGTCCCGGGACACAGAACACCGGGGAGCTGTTTTTT; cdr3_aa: CASSPGTQNTGELFF